These 32 T cell receptor beta chains were all obtained from the same sample, sequenced in a study of regulatory T cells in long-lasting Graves disease. According to the study, TCR beta libraries were built with iRepertoire HTBI primers and CDR3-region Arm-PCR. Each CDR3 protein is one row after TCRdb ran MiXCR on the multiplex PCR reads. Of 450,000 to 500,000 distinct CDR3 sequences listed, 16% are singletons. Time point given: newly diagnosed GD, antithyroid drugs for less than 3 months. RNA from PBMCs was the source of the TCR library. This sample was shared with a second study, whose subject was T cells in Graves' hyperthyroidism and ophthalmopathy.

Sequenced here: peripheral blood mononuclear cells (PBMCs), sampled at new diagnosis, from a patient treated with antithyroid drugs. The receptor source for this set is a man aged 35 to 55 with Graves disease.

This clonotype was counted at least ten times. The chain couples TRBV6-1 to TRBJ2-7, with 8 bases matching TRBD2. Per germline, CDR1 MNHNS and CDR2 SASEGT. The CDR3 runs to 15 residues. The trim removed 5 bases at V and 4 bases at J, leaving 10 bases unmatched. CDR3 coding DNA: TGTGCCAGCAGTACCTCTAGGACTAGCCTGTACGAGCAGTACTTC. This codes for CASSTSRTSLYEQYF.

This clonotype has a handful of counts. The chain joins TRBV9 to TRBJ1-1; D remains unclear. Looked up from germline, CDR1 is SGDLS and CDR2 is YYNGEE. The germline V and J ends were trimmed by 3 bases and 4 bases, with 10 bases remaining between them. The CDR3 consists of 13 residues. CDR3 nucleotide sequence: TGTGCCAGCAGCGCTTCGAGGGCCACTGAAGCTTTCTTT. Its protein is CASSASRATEAFF. The variable domain in full, completed from reference TRBV9 and TRBJ1-1, reads DSGVTQTPKHLITATGQRVTLRCSPRSGDLSVYWYQQSLDQGLQFLIQYYNGEERAKGNILERFSAQQFPDLHSELNLSSLELGDSALYFCASSASRATEAFFGQGTRLTVV.

This clonotype has at least ten counts. The CDR3 coding sequence is TGTGCCTGGAAGTCTGGAAACACCATATATTTT. Protein sequence: CAWKSGNTIYF. This chain uses TRBV30 with TRBJ1-3; D is unresolved. Germline lookup yields CDR1 GTSNPN and CDR2 SVGIG (reference sequence). The length of the CDR3 is 11 residues. The V end was cut by 4 bases, the J end by 1 base, with 2 bases between.

This clonotype was detected many times. The chain has TRBV12-3 or TRBV12-4 and TRBJ2-2; 14 positions agree with TRBD2. The junction had 9 bases not matched to a gene; V was cut back by 3 bases and J by 6 bases. This CDR3 is 18 amino acids long. The CDR3 nucleotides read TGTGCCAGCAGTTTGCCAGGGGGACTAGCGGGAGCGGCCGGGGAGCTGTTTTTT. Translated: CASSLPGGLAGAAGELFF.

This rearrangement joins TRBV28 to TRBJ1-6; perhaps TRBD1 as D (6 bases). The CDR3 contains 14 residues. The ends were cut back, 7 bases at V and 7 bases at J, with 14 bases in the middle. Germline V gene sequence: CDR1 MDHEN, CDR2 SYDVKM. The DNA for the CDR3 is TGTGCCAGCACGCAGGACAGCCGAAATTCACCCCTCCACTTT. This sequence encodes CASTQDSRNSPLHF.

About this clonotype itself: Without the conserved terminal phenylalanine or tryptophan, this CDR3 likely stems from a read error. The chain employs TRBV6-2 or TRBV6-3 and TRBJ2-1; TRBD1 or TRBD2 may be the D gene (6 bases each). The CDR3 is 13 residues long. Looked up from germline, CDR1 is MNHEY and CDR2 is SVGEGT. CDR3 protein: CATEGGYSNEQFS. CDR3 DNA sequence: TGTGCTACCGAGGGGGGTTACAGCAATGAGCAGTTCTCC.

This clonotype was recorded many times. This sequence joins TRBV3-1 and TRBJ2-5; TRBD2 matches 13 bases. The CDR3 runs 17 residues. V gave up 4 bases and J gave up 3 bases; unmatched junction bases: 8. The germline gives CDR1 LGHDT, CDR2 YNNKEL (reference sequence). The CDR3 bases are TGTGCCAGCAGCCCAAGGCCCGGGACTAGCGGGGAAGAGACCCAGTACTTC. Residues: CASSPRPGTSGEETQYF.

This chain connects TRBV5-1 to TRBJ2-2; D unclear. V was shortened by 4 bases and J by 1 base, with 14 bases between the two germline ends. CDR3 length: 16 amino acids. Germline loops: CDR1 SGHRS, CDR2 YFSETQ. The CDR3 nucleotides read TGCGCCAGCAGCCCCACCGGTACGTGGAACACCGGGGAGCTGTTTTTT. This gives the protein CASSPTGTWNTGELFF. Using reference TRBV5-1 and TRBJ2-2 for the parts outside the CDR3, the full variable domain is KAGVTQTPRYLIKTRGQQVTLSCSPISGHRSVSWYQQTPGQGLQFLFEYFSETQRNKGNFPGRFSGRQFSNSRSEMNVSTLELGDSALYLCASSPTGTWNTGELFFGEGSRLTVL.

This clonotype was counted many times. V gene TRBV10-3 combines with J gene TRBJ1-2; TRBD1 aligns across 10 bases. The CDR3 covers 13 residues. V trimming: 4 bases; J trimming: 8 bases; junction bases outside the gene matches: 4. Germline CDR1 is ENHRY and CDR2 is SYGVKD. CDR3 sequence: CAISGGTGEGYTF. DNA of the CDR3: TGTGCCATCAGTGGTGGGACAGGGGAAGGCTACACCTTC.

Only a few counts were recorded for this clonotype. V and J are TRBV2 and TRBJ1-3; tentatively, D is TRBD1 (6 bases). The V end was cut by 3 bases, the J end by 2 bases, with 26 bases between. Germline V CDR1 and CDR2: SNHLY, FYNNEI. The CDR3 has 20 amino acids. The DNA of the CDR3 is TGTGCCAGCAGTGATGGGCTTTTGCGGACAAGGGGGGAGCCTGGAAACACCATATATTTT. Translating it yields CASSDGLLRTRGEPGNTIYF.

The chain couples TRBV25-1 to TRBJ2-1; TRBD1 might be the D (6 bases). CDR1 is MGHDK, CDR2 SYGVNS, per germline. CDR3 length: 14 amino acids. Trimming removed 1 base at V and 6 bases at J, with 10 bases between. As DNA, the CDR3 is TGTGCCAGCAGTGAATTGGGGGCGAGCAATGAGCAGTTCTTC. Translation: CASSELGASNEQFF.

This clonotype was seen repeatedly, ten times or more. The V call is TRBV5-5, the J call TRBJ2-7; D remains ambiguous. Germline CDR1 is SGHKS and CDR2 is YYEKEE (reference sequence). This CDR3 has 14 amino acids. The ends were cut back, 0 bases at V and 3 bases at J, with 10 bases in the middle. The CDR3 spells CASSLEARSYEQYF. In DNA form, the CDR3 reads TGTGCCAGCAGCTTGGAAGCGAGGAGCTACGAGCAGTACTTC.

Turning to this clonotype: Possible read error: a much larger clone is one base away. The J gene is TRBJ2-1, the V gene TRBV28; tentatively, D is TRBD2 (6 bases). Germline CDR1 and CDR2: MDHEN and SYDVKM. This CDR3 has 17 amino acids. This CDR3 is CTSSNIIASVEDNEQFF. The CDR3 DNA reads as TGTACCAGCAGTAATATCATCGCTAGCGTGGAAGACAATGAGCAGTTCTTC.

This clonotype was recorded at least ten times. Germline and junction disagree at one end, which may indicate a read error. The CDR3 DNA sequence: TGTGCCGGCAGTGAGATACAGGTCTATGGCTACACCTTC. Residues: CAGSEIQVYGYTF. The chain carries TRBV2 and TRBJ1-2; a possible D gene is TRBD1 (5 bases). Looked up from germline, CDR1 is SNHLY and CDR2 is FYNNEI. CDR3 length: 13 amino acids.

This clonotype occurred many times. V and J are TRBV13 and TRBJ2-1, with TRBD1 matching 10 bases. Germline CDR1 and CDR2: PRHDT and FYEKMQ (reference sequence). J lost 3 bases, V lost 5 bases, and 4 bases had no gene match. CDR3 length equals 15 residues. CDR3 DNA sequence: TGTGCCAGCAGCCTGGACAGGGGGAACTACAATGAGCAGTTCTTC. Its translation is CASSLDRGNYNEQFF.

The sample holds many counts of this clonotype. This rearrangement joins TRBV30 to TRBJ1-2; 9 bases are shared with TRBD1. This CDR3 spans 13 amino acids. Germline trimming cut 3 bases from V and 8 bases from J; bases unmatched to any gene: 7. Germline CDR1 reads GTSNPN; CDR2 reads SVGIG (reference sequence). In DNA, the CDR3 is TGTGCCTGGAGCATACAGGGGGCGAAGGGCTACACCTTC. It yields the protein CAWSIQGAKGYTF.

The chain has TRBV5-1 and TRBJ2-7; tentative D call: TRBD1 (7 bases). Per germline, CDR1 SGHRS and CDR2 YFSETQ. This CDR3 spans 15 amino acids. With 4 bases removed from V and 3 bases from J, the gap between germline ends came to 17 bases. Written as DNA, the CDR3 is TGCGCCAGCAGCGCGGGACAGTTAGCCCTCTACGAGCAGTACTTC. Translated: CASSAGQLALYEQYF.

J is TRBJ1-3 and V is TRBV7-6; D is unresolved. Trimming pared 6 bases from V and 1 base from J, leaving 16 bases between. This CDR3 contains 16 residues. CDR1 SGHVS and CDR2 FNYEAQ come from the germline V gene. The CDR3 spells CASSLLSGLSGNTIYF. CDR3 coding DNA: TGTGCCAGCAGTCTATTGTCCGGATTATCTGGAAACACCATATATTTT.

V gene TRBV3-1 combines with J gene TRBJ1-2; no clear D. Trimming took 4 bases from V and 5 from J, leaving 14 bases between them. Germline CDR1 LGHDT, CDR2 YNNKEL (reference sequence). The CDR3 runs 14 residues. In DNA form, the CDR3 reads TGTGCCAGCAGCCCCCTTTCCAGATCGTATGGCTACACCTTC. Translation gives CASSPLSRSYGYTF.

This clonotype was seen a few times. This rearrangement joins TRBV5-1 to TRBJ2-1; 12 nucleotides line up with TRBD1. The CDR3 contains 15 residues. With V trimmed by 4 bases and J by 5 bases, 4 bases remained unmatched. CDR1 is SGHRS, CDR2 YFSETQ, per germline. CDR3 in DNA: TGCGCCAGCAGCCCGGGACAGGGGGCCGACAATGAGCAGTTCTTC. Protein sequence: CASSPGQGADNEQFF.

A word on this clonotype: A read error may be the cause here, since a much bigger clone is one base away. This rearrangement joins TRBV14 to TRBJ1-1, with 7 bases aligning to TRBD1. The CDR3 has 12 amino acids. The ends lost 3 bases at V and 7 bases at J; junction bases unmatched: 2. Germline CDR1 is SGHDN and CDR2 is FVKESK. CDR3 sequence: CASSHQGVEAFF. CDR3 in DNA: TGTGCCAGCAGCCACCAGGGGGTTGAAGCTTTCTTT.

The chain has TRBV5-5 and TRBJ2-1; tentative D call: TRBD2 (5 bases). V was cut by 2 bases and J by 8 bases, with 11 bases left in between. The germline gives CDR1 SGHKS, CDR2 YYEKEE (reference sequence). The CDR3 has 13 residues. The CDR3 loop is CASSLFAGDEQFF. The CDR3 DNA reads TGTGCCAGCAGCTTATTTGCCGGGGATGAGCAGTTCTTC.

This clonotype was picked up many times. The rearrangement joins TRBV30 to TRBJ2-7; 11 nucleotides agree with TRBD2. The junction had 7 bases not matched to a gene; V was cut back by 3 bases and J by 6 bases. This CDR3 spans 14 amino acids. Germline loops: CDR1 GTSNPN, CDR2 SVGIG (reference sequence). The DNA of the CDR3 is TGTGCCTGGAGCAAAGCGACTAGCGGGATCGAGCAGTACTTC. This sequence encodes CAWSKATSGIEQYF.

Ten or more counts support this clonotype. V gene TRBV6-1 combines with J gene TRBJ2-5; tentatively, D is TRBD2 (5 bases). This CDR3 spans 13 amino acids. V dropped 0 bases and J dropped 4 bases, with 6 bases sitting between them. Per the germline V gene, CDR1 is MNHNS and CDR2 is SASEGT. CDR3 coding DNA: TGTGCCAGCAGTGAAGCGCGGGTAGAGACCCAGTACTTC. It specifies CASSEARVETQYF.

This clonotype was found a few times. The chain couples TRBV29-1 to TRBJ2-3; D remains unclear. Germline CDR1 is SQVTM and CDR2 is ANQGSEA. With 8 bases removed from V and 0 bases from J, the gap between germline ends came to 15 bases. This CDR3 is 14 amino acids long. This CDR3 reads CSTVGILSTDTQYF. CDR3 sequence (DNA): TGCAGCACTGTAGGCATTCTGAGCACAGATACGCAGTATTTT.

The chain uses TRBV28 and TRBJ1-5; D uncertain. In germline, CDR1 is MDHEN, CDR2 SYDVKM. The CDR3 length is 12 residues. Trimming took off 9 bases at V and 4 bases at J, with 10 bases between the two ends. Written as DNA, the CDR3 is TGTGCCAGTATCAGTCTAAATCAGCCCCAGCATTTT. Protein product: CASISLNQPQHF. Combining the CDR3 with reference TRBV28 and TRBJ1-5 gives the whole variable domain DVKVTQSSRYLVKRTGEKVFLECVQDMDHENMFWYRQDPGLGLRLIYFSYDVKMKEKGDIPEGYSVSREKKERFSLILESASTNQTSMYLCASISLNQPQHFGDGTRLSIL.

CDR3 loop: CASTQDTSSYEQYF. The CDR3 coding sequence is TGTGCCAGCACACAAGATACTAGCTCCTACGAGCAGTACTTC. V is TRBV6-1 and J is TRBJ2-7, with D perhaps matching TRBD2 (5 bases). CDR3 length: 14 residues. V lost 7 bases, J lost 0 bases, and 13 bases lay in between. Looked up from germline, CDR1 is MNHNS and CDR2 is SASEGT.

Only a few counts were recorded for this clonotype. The gene calls are TRBV7-3 and TRBJ2-2; TRBD1 matches 8 bases. Unmatched junction bases numbered 12, after V lost 4 bases and J lost 5 bases. Germline assignment: CDR1 SGHTA and CDR2 FQGTGA. CDR3 length equals 17 residues. This CDR3 reads CASSSHLPTGETGELFF. CDR3 DNA: TGTGCCAGCAGCTCCCACCTCCCGACAGGGGAAACCGGGGAGCTGTTTTTT.

This chain joins TRBV12-5 and TRBJ2-1, with 16 bases aligning to TRBD2. The CDR3 covers 17 residues. V was clipped by 6 bases and J by 3 bases; unmatched bases: 5. Germline values: CDR1 LGHNT, CDR2 FRNRAP. CDR3 residues: CASGGTSGRAYYNEQFF. The DNA of the CDR3 is TGTGCTAGTGGGGGGACTAGCGGGAGGGCCTACTACAATGAGCAGTTCTTC.

This clonotype was seen at least ten times. The V call is TRBV6-1, the J call TRBJ1-1; D not resolved. Germline loops: CDR1 MNHNS, CDR2 SASEGT. V was shortened by 6 bases and J by 3 bases, with 17 bases between the two germline ends. The CDR3 loop spans 15 amino acids. This CDR3 is CASSQGLIQDTEAFF. Written as DNA, the CDR3 is TGTGCCAGCAGCCAAGGTCTCATCCAGGACACTGAAGCTTTCTTT.

This clonotype was detected ten times or more. This sequence joins TRBV7-8 and TRBJ1-4; tentatively, D is TRBD1 (5 bases). V was shortened by 8 bases and J by 8 bases, with 9 bases between the two germline ends. The germline gives CDR1 SGHVS, CDR2 FQNEAQ. The CDR3 is made up of 11 amino acids. The CDR3 spells CASWGGEKLFF. Written as DNA, the CDR3 is TGTGCCAGCTGGGGGGGGGAAAAACTGTTTTTT.

This clonotype showed up many times. The chain is built from TRBV7-2 and TRBJ2-1; TRBD2 agrees at 9 bases. V dropped 1 base and J dropped 9; count of bases not matched to a gene: 10. The CDR3 length is 16 residues. Looked up from germline, CDR1 is SGHTA and CDR2 is FQGNSA. The CDR3 loop is CASSLESLAGVPEQFF. In DNA form, the CDR3 reads TGTGCCAGCAGCTTAGAGTCGTTAGCGGGAGTTCCTGAGCAGTTCTTC.